This T cell receptor (beta chain) was identified in a study of blood T cell repertoires in COVID-19. Whole-study context: Acute-phase and convalescent COVID-19 samples originated in the United States, Italy and Spain.

Only in-frame clones appear in the TCRdb table, and some are missing; sequencing was by immunoSEQ multiplex PCR. The sample includes tens of thousands of clones, roughly 83% of them seen just once. The CDR3 is 17 residues long. V shed 4 bases and J 0 bases; nucleotides not matched to a gene: 12. Germline V gene sequence: CDR1 SGHRS, CDR2 YFSETQ. Sample: peripheral blood. This chain links TRBV5-1 with TRBJ2-5; 7 bases are a match to TRBD2. The receptor was derived from a man aged 50-60 years with active COVID-19. CDR3 sequence: CASSPGVGGGYQETQYF. The CDR3 nucleotides read TGCGCCAGCAGCCCCGGCGTGGGGGGGGGTTACCAAGAGACCCAGTACTTC.